The present T cell receptor beta chain was sequenced within a study of T cells in Graves' hyperthyroidism and ophthalmopathy. Not enrolled were patients with uncontrolled infection, other autoimmune disease, pregnancy or lactation. Each diagnosis was grounded in clinical symptoms, serum thyroxine and TRAb, thyroid ultrasound, and orbital computed tomography. PBMCs were derived from 7.5 to 10 ml fresh peripheral blood. This clonotype was seen a few times. CDR3 length equals 17 residues. The germline V and J ends were trimmed by 0 bases and 2 bases, with 16 bases remaining between them. Germline V gives CDR1 SEHNR, CDR2 FQNEAQ (reference sequence). There were TCR beta CDR3 regions amplified from RNA transcripts. The TCR CDR3 first-round RT-PCR relied on the HTBI primer set. Each CDR3 protein gets one entry after TCRdb re-called the multiplex PCR reads with MiXCR. The sample lists under 400,000 distinct CDR3 sequences, roughly 13% seen once, with 9.2% in the top ten.

This clonotype originated in a woman under 30 with Graves' hyperthyroidism. J is TRBJ2-5 and V is TRBV7-9; possibly TRBD2 for D (7 bases). Sample: blood. The CDR3 region has the DNA TGTGCCAGCAGCTTAGCGGGTGCGGGGGCGGTACAAGAGACCCAGTACTTC. As protein: CASSLAGAGAVQETQYF.